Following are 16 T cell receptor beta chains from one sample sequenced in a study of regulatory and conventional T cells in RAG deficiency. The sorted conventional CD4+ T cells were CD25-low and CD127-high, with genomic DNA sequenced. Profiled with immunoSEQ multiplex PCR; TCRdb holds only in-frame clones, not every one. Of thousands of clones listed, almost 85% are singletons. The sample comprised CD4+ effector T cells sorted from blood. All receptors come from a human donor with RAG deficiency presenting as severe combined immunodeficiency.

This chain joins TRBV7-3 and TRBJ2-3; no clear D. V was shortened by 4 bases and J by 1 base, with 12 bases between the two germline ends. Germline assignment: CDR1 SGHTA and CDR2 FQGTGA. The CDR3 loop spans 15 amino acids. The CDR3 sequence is CASSSQLMRTDTQYF. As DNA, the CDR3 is TGTGCCAGCAGCTCCCAATTAATGCGCACAGATACGCAGTATTTT.

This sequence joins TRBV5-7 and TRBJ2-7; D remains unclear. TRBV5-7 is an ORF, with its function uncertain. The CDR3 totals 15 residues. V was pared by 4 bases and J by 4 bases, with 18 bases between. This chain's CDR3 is CASSQSPFGEYEQYF. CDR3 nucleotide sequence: TGTGCCAGCAGCCAGAGCCCCTTCGGAGAATACGAGCAGTACTTC.

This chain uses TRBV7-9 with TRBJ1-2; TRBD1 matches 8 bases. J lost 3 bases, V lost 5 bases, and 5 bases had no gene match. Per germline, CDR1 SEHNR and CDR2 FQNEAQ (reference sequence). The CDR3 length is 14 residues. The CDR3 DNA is TGTGCCAGCAGCAGCCAGACAGGGGACTATGGCTACACCTTC. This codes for CASSSQTGDYGYTF.

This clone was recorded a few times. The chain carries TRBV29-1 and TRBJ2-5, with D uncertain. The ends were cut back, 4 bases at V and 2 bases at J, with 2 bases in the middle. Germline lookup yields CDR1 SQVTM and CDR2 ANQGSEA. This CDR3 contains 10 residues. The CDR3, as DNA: TGCAGCGTTGGGCAAGAGACCCAGTACTTC. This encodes CSVGQETQYF. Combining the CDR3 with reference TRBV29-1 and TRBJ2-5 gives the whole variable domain SAVISQKPSRDICQRGTSLTIQCQVDSQVTMMFWYRQQPGQSLTLIATANQGSEATYESGFVIDKFPISRPNLTFSTLTVSNMSPEDSSIYLCSVGQETQYFGPGTRLLVL.

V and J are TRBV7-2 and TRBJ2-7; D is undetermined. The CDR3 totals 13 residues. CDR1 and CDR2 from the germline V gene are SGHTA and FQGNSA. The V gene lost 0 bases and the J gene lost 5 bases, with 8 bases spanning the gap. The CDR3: CASSLAWYDEQYF. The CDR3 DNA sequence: TGTGCCAGCAGCTTAGCGTGGTATGACGAGCAGTACTTC. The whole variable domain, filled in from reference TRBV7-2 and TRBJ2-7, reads GAGVSQSPSNKVTEKGKDVELRCDPISGHTALYWYRQSLGQGLEFLIYFQGNSAPDKSGLPSDRFSAERTGGSVSTLTIQRTQQEDSAVYLCASSLAWYDEQYFGPGTRLTVT.

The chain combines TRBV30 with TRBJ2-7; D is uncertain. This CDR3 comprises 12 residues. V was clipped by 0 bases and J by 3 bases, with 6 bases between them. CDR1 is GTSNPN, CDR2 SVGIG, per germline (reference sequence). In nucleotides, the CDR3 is TGTGCCTGGAGTGTTTTGGGCTACGAGCAGTACTTC. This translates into CAWSVLGYEQYF.

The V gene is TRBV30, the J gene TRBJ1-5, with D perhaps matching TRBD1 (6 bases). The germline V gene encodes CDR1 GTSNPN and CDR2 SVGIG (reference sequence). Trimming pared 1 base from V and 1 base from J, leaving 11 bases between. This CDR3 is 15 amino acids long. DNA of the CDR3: TGTGCCTGGAGTGCGGGACATTGGAGCAATCAGCCCCAGCATTTT. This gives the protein CAWSAGHWSNQPQHF. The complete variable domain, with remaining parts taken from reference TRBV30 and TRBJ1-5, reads SQTIHQWPATLVQPVGSPLSLECTVEGTSNPNLYWYRQAAGRGLQLLFYSVGIGQISSEVPQNLSASRPQDRQFILSSKKLLLSDSGFYLCAWSAGHWSNQPQHFGDGTRLSIL.

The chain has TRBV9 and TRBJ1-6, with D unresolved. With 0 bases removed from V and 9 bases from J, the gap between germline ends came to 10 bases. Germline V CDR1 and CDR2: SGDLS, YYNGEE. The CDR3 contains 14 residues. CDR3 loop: CASSVAPRFSPLHF. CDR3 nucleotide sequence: TGTGCCAGCAGCGTAGCACCCCGGTTTTCACCCCTCCACTTT. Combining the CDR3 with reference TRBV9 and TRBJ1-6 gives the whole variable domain DSGVTQTPKHLITATGQRVTLRCSPRSGDLSVYWYQQSLDQGLQFLIQYYNGEERAKGNILERFSAQQFPDLHSELNLSSLELGDSALYFCASSVAPRFSPLHFGNGTRLTVT.

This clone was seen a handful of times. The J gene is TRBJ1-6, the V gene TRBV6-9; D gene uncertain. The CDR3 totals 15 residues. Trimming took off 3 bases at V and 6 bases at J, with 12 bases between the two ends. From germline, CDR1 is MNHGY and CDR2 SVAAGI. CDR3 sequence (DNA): TGTGCCAGCAGTTACACCTCGGAGGGTAATTCACCCCTCCACTTT. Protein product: CASSYTSEGNSPLHF.

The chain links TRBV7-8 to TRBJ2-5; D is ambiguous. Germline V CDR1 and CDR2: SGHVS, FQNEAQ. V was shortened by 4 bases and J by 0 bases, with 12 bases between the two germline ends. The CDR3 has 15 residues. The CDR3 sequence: CASSSRPTYQETQYF. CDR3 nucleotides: TGTGCCAGCAGCTCCAGACCGACGTACCAAGAGACCCAGTACTTC.

The CDR3 bases are TGCGCCAGCAGCCATAGACGTAACATGAACACTGAAGCTTTCTTT. It translates to CASSHRRNMNTEAFF. The chain couples TRBV4-3 to TRBJ1-1; D remains ambiguous. Germline-derived CDR1 and CDR2 are LGHNA and YSLEER. Trimming left V 3 bases short and J 0 bases short, with 11 bases between. The CDR3 has 15 amino acids.

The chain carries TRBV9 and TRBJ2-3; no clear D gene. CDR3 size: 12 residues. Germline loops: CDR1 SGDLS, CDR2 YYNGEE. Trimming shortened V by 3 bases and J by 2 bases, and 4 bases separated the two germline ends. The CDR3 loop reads CASSAHTDTQYF. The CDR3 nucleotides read TGTGCCAGCAGCGCCCACACAGATACGCAGTATTTT.

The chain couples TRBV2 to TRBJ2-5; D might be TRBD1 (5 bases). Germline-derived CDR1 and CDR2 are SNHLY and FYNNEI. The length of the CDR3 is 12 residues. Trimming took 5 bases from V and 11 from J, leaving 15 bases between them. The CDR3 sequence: CASSRQLIQQYF. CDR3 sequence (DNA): TGTGCCAGCAGTAGACAGCTGATCCAGCAGTACTTC.

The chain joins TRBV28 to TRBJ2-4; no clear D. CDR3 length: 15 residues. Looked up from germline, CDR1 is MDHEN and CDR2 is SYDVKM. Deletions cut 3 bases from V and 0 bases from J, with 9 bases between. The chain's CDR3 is CASSFPELAKNIQYF. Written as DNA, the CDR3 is TGTGCCAGCAGTTTCCCGGAACTAGCCAAAAACATTCAGTACTTC.

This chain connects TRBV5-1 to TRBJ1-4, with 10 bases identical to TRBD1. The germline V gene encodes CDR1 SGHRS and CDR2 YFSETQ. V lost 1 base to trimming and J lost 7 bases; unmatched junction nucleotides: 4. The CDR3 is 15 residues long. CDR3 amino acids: CASSLWDRGSEKLFF. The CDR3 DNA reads TGCGCCAGCAGCTTGTGGGACAGGGGATCTGAAAAACTGTTTTTT.

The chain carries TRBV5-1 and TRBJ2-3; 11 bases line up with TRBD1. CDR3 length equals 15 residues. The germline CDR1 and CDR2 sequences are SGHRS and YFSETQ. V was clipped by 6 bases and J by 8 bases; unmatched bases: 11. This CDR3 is CASTSRTGGAGTQYF. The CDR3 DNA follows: TGCGCCAGCACCTCTCGGACAGGGGGCGCAGGTACGCAGTATTTT.